A single TCR beta chain is shown here with its context. Its antigen is undetermined. This entry belongs to a study of OX40 agonist ivuxolimab in advanced cancers. General observations from the study: Mean expanded clone counts were higher in CD8+ than CD4+ T cells. At 0.1 to 3.0 mg/kg, clonal expansion of CD4+ and CD8+ blood T cells had occurred by week 6.

Excluded were patients having autoimmune disease history or systemic immunosuppression. Method: immunoSEQ multiplex PCR; TCRdb's copy keeps in-frame clones and lacks some. Here the sample spans more than 55,000 clones, more than 70% being singletons. Germline V gene sequence: CDR1 SGHVS, CDR2 FQNEAQ. Trimming pared 3 bases from V and 6 bases from J, leaving 9 bases between. The CDR3 runs to 12 residues. The starting material was CD4+ or CD8+ T cells sorted from blood, obtained in a trial of the OX40 agonist ivuxolimab. The TCR comes from an adult with an advanced solid tumor such as melanoma, head and neck, liver or kidney cancer. The V and J genes are TRBV7-8 and TRBJ2-7; D gene unclear. In nucleotides, the CDR3 is TGTGCCAGCAGCTTCCCCTGGGGCGAGCAGTACTTC. Translated: CASSFPWGEQYF.